This is a list of T cell receptor beta chains from one sample in a study of blood T cell repertoires in COVID-19. Using immunoSEQ multiplex PCR, the repertoire was profiled, and TCRdb retains in-frame clones only, with some absent. The sample carries a few hundred thousand clones, over 80% recorded once. What was sequenced was PBMCs or T cells enriched from blood (not recorded which). The receptors were gathered from a human donor in a cohort exposed to, infected with or recovered from COVID-19 (not recorded which). The donor label of this sample is uncertain. The CDR3 runs from the conserved cysteine through the conserved F or W. A D gene is named only where the DNA matches it firmly. The listing skips clone size in some rows; elsewhere it reads once, few, many or a size class.

v_gene: TRBV6-5
j_gene: TRBJ1-5
d_gene: TRBD1
abundance: once
CDR3aa: CASSYLTGEQPQHF

v_gene: TRBV6-5
j_gene: TRBJ1-1
d_gene: TRBD1
abundance: NA
CDR3aa: CASRQGTGMYTEAFF

v_gene: TRBV27
j_gene: TRBJ1-5
d_gene: NA
abundance: NA
CDR3aa: CASSLSPFFQPQHF

v_gene: TRBV5-1
j_gene: TRBJ2-7
d_gene: NA
abundance: NA
CDR3aa: CASSSDSYEQYF

v_gene: TRBV2
j_gene: TRBJ1-6
d_gene: NA
abundance: NA
CDR3aa: CASSQQGLDSPLHF

v_gene: TRBV6-5
j_gene: TRBJ1-5
d_gene: NA
abundance: NA
CDR3aa: CASSYSRFAHQPQHF

v_gene: TRBV28
j_gene: TRBJ1-1
d_gene: NA
abundance: NA
CDR3aa: CASSQDTEAFF

v_gene: TRBV11-2
j_gene: TRBJ1-1
d_gene: NA
abundance: NA
CDR3aa: CASSAPGTRGAFF

v_gene: TRBV2
j_gene: TRBJ1-2
d_gene: NA
abundance: NA
CDR3aa: CASSEYRVPSNYGYTF

v_gene: TRBV5-1
j_gene: TRBJ1-1
d_gene: TRBD1
abundance: few
CDR3aa: CASSLGQGAKNTEAFF

v_gene: TRBV7-9
j_gene: TRBJ1-6
d_gene: NA
abundance: once
CDR3aa: CASSLAGGEDSPLHF

v_gene: TRBV9
j_gene: TRBJ1-1
d_gene: NA
abundance: NA
CDR3aa: CASSVAFVPNTEAFF

v_gene: TRBV6-4
j_gene: TRBJ2-2
d_gene: TRBD2
abundance: NA
CDR3aa: CASSATSAGELFF

v_gene: TRBV10-2
j_gene: TRBJ2-3
d_gene: TRBD2
abundance: NA
CDR3aa: CASSILAGLDTQYF

v_gene: TRBV30
j_gene: TRBJ1-2
d_gene: TRBD1
abundance: once
CDR3aa: CAGDREGPNYGYTF

v_gene: TRBV18
j_gene: TRBJ1-3
d_gene: NA
abundance: NA
CDR3aa: CASSTGKIQGASSGNTIYF